The T cell receptor beta chain under discussion was sequenced for a study of blood T cell repertoires in COVID-19. For the study at large: Spain, Italy and the United States supplied samples that represented acute and convalescent COVID-19. The cDNA or gDNA used as material had been derived from T cells, B-cell-depleted T cells, or PBMCs.

The germline CDR1 and CDR2 sequences are SNHLY and FYNNEI. Unmatched junction bases numbered 3, after V lost 2 bases and J lost 3 bases. The CDR3 is 15 residues long. In the authors' workflow: Estimated nucleated cell counts came from reference gene primer amplification. Generated by immunoSEQ multiplex PCR, the TCRdb table keeps only in-frame clones and is missing some. The V and J calls and clone size are taken from that table; D and trimming were inferred from the DNA. The sample records about 13,000 clones, around 74% being singletons. The sequence came from a woman aged 80 or over with acute or convalescent COVID-19. Sequences were obtained from peripheral blood. The chain carries TRBV2 and TRBJ1-4, with 7 positions matching TRBD1. CDR3 coding DNA: TGTGCCAGCAGTGAACAGGGGGTGGCTAATGAAAAACTGTTTTTT. Encoded protein: CASSEQGVANEKLFF. Variable domain in full (rest from reference TRBV2 and TRBJ1-4): EPEVTQTPSHQVTQMGQEVILRCVPISNHLYFYWYRQILGQKVEFLVSFYNNEISEKSEIFDDQFSVERPDGSNFTLKIRSTKLEDSAMYFCASSEQGVANEKLFFGSGTQLSVL.